This TCR beta chain was observed in a study of radiation and T cells in renal cell carcinoma. Study-level points and caveats: No pretreatment tumor biopsies were available for baseline clonotypes.

Time point denoted: blood 2 weeks post-SBRT. Treatment reported: 15 Gy SBRT to primary tumor, nephrectomy 4 weeks later. As to this clone: Its antigen is as yet unknown.

This table comes from immunoSEQ multiplex PCR, and its TCRdb copy is limited to in-frame clones, with some not included. The table shows 70,000 to 100,000 clones, with approximately 86% occurring only once. This sample comprised blood, obtained from a patient whose treatment included radiotherapy and nephrectomy. This receptor was identified in a woman between 45 and 60 years old with renal cell carcinoma.

CDR3: CGLAGDVGETQYF. The CDR3 region has the DNA TGTGGACTAGCGGGAGACGTGGGGGAGACCCAGTACTTC. The rearrangement joins TRBV6-5 to TRBJ2-5; 12 bases fit TRBD2. CDR1 and CDR2 from the germline V gene are MNHEY and SVGAGI. This CDR3 contains 13 residues.